This entry lists 7 T cell receptor beta chains sequenced from one sample in a study of cytomegalovirus exposure and HLA in healthy donors (dated by TCRdb to 2016 to 2017). Libraries were built with the immunoSEQ multiplex PCR assay. A mixture of 60 forward primers for TCR Vbeta segments and 13 reverse primers for TCR Jbeta segments was used in the multiplex PCR. TCRdb limited this immuneACCESS table to in-frame rearrangements with V and J called. A share of clones is missing; checked studies link under half to unresolved V genes, and the rest is unexplained. The sample records 150,000 to 200,000 clones, about 72% of which are singletons. The ten largest account for about 4% of the sample. Sequenced: PBMCs. The receptor source for this set is a man aged 30 to 39 in good health and CMV-seropositive.

The V and J genes are TRBV5-6 and TRBJ1-3; D perhaps matches TRBD1 (6 bases). CDR1 and CDR2 from the germline V gene are SGHDT and YYEEEE. The CDR3 is made up of 14 amino acids. Trimming removed 1 base at V and 2 bases at J, with 7 bases between. The CDR3 DNA sequence: TGTGCCAGCAGCTTGAACAGGGCTGGAAACACCATATATTTT. Residues: CASSLNRAGNTIYF.

The chain recombines TRBV30 with TRBJ2-6; D call uncertain. Trimming removed 5 bases at V and 0 bases at J, with 5 bases between. From germline, CDR1 is GTSNPN and CDR2 SVGIG (reference sequence). The length of the CDR3 is 13 residues. CDR3 bases: TGTGCCTGGGGTAGCTCTGGGGCCAACGTCCTGACTTTC. Protein sequence: CAWGSSGANVLTF. The entire variable domain, with the rest obtained from reference TRBV30 and TRBJ2-6, is as follows: SQTIHQWPATLVQPVGSPLSLECTVEGTSNPNLYWYRQAAGRGLQLLFYSVGIGQISSEVPQNLSASRPQDRQFILSSKKLLLSDSGFYLCAWGSSGANVLTFGAGSRLTVL.

The chain uses TRBV5-1 and TRBJ2-7; no definite D call. V lost 0 bases, J lost 2 bases, and 12 bases lay in between. The CDR3 consists of 15 residues. Germline V CDR1 and CDR2: SGHRS, YFSETQ. The CDR3 DNA reads TGCGCCAGCAGCTTGGCCGGTGGGCCGGCCTACGAGCAGTACTTC. It encodes CASSLAGGPAYEQYF. The full variable domain, in which reference TRBV5-1 and TRBJ2-7 provide the parts outside the CDR3, is KAGVTQTPRYLIKTRGQQVTLSCSPISGHRSVSWYQQTPGQGLQFLFEYFSETQRNKGNFPGRFSGRQFSNSRSEMNVSTLELGDSALYLCASSLAGGPAYEQYFGPGTRLTVT.

This chain uses TRBV19 with TRBJ2-7, with 7 bases that match TRBD2. With 4 bases clipped from V and 4 bases from J, the junction kept 1 base outside the gene matches. CDR1 is LNHDA and CDR2 is SQIVND in the germline V gene (reference sequence). This CDR3 comprises 12 residues. The CDR3 loop reads CASSTGGYEQYF. The CDR3 DNA sequence: TGTGCCAGTAGTACCGGGGGGTACGAGCAGTACTTC.

V usage is TRBV14 and J usage is TRBJ2-5; 7 bases are a match to TRBD2. V gave up 0 bases and J gave up 5 bases; unmatched junction bases: 6. The germline CDR1 and CDR2 sequences are SGHDN and FVKESK. The CDR3 runs 15 residues. The CDR3 sequence is CASSQDRLARETQYF. The CDR3 region has the DNA TGTGCCAGCAGCCAAGATCGACTAGCTCGGGAGACCCAGTACTTC.

The chain carries TRBV4-3 and TRBJ2-7; no clear D gene. The CDR3 is 16 amino acids. Germline V CDR1 and CDR2: LGHNA, YSLEER. V lost 0 bases and J 2 bases, leaving 14 bases between the germline ends. The CDR3 bases are TGCGCCAGCAGCCAAGAGAAAGACATGGTCGCCTACGAGCAGTACTTC. Translated, it gives CASSQEKDMVAYEQYF.

The rearrangement links TRBV6-6 to TRBJ2-5, with a possible D match to TRBD2 (5 bases). CDR1 is MNHNY and CDR2 is SVGAGI in the germline V gene (reference sequence). V shed 5 bases and J shed 7 bases, with 8 bases lying between them. The CDR3 totals 11 residues. Here the CDR3 DNA reads TGTGCCAGCAGTCCCGGAGGGACCCAGTACTTC. Protein product: CASSPGGTQYF.